The 9 T cell receptor beta chains below all came from one sample that was sequenced in a study of OX40 agonist ivuxolimab in advanced cancers. Repertoires were generated with immunoSEQ multiplex PCR, while TCRdb's copy carries only in-frame clones and drops some. The sample comprises about 64,000 clones, approximately 81% of which are singletons, and 3% rests with the top ten. Sample: CD4+ or CD8+ T cells sorted from blood, taken in a trial of the OX40 agonist ivuxolimab. These TCRs come from an adult with an advanced solid tumor such as melanoma, head and neck, liver or kidney cancer.

V usage is TRBV5-1 and J usage is TRBJ2-1, with a weak D call TRBD2 (6 bases). The CDR3 consists of 16 residues. Trimming removed 0 bases at V and 9 bases at J, with 19 bases between. The germline V gene has CDR1 SGHRS and CDR2 YFSETQ. This CDR3 reads CASSLDNSGGGGEQFF. CDR3 bases: TGCGCCAGCAGCTTGGATAATAGCGGTGGGGGAGGTGAGCAGTTCTTC.

J is TRBJ1-5 and V is TRBV19; D is possibly TRBD1 (5 bases). Germline-derived CDR1 and CDR2 are LNHDA and SQIVND (reference sequence). The V end was cut by 4 bases, the J end by 4 bases, with 11 bases between. CDR3 length equals 14 residues. The CDR3, as DNA: TGTGCCAGTAGTAGCGACAGAGGTAATCAGCCCCAGCATTTT. Its protein is CASSSDRGNQPQHF.

The chain recombines TRBV28 with TRBJ1-2, with TRBD1 identical over 8 bases. From germline, CDR1 is MDHEN and CDR2 SYDVKM. The CDR3 has 14 residues. The V segment lost 4 bases and the J segment 6 bases; nucleotides outside the gene matches: 7. In DNA form, the CDR3 reads TGTGCCAGCAGTTCAACAGACAGGGGAGATGGCTACACCTTC. Amino acids: CASSSTDRGDGYTF.

The gene calls are TRBV7-7 and TRBJ2-1; 7 bases fit TRBD1. The length of the CDR3 is 14 residues. CDR1 and CDR2 from the germline V gene are SSHAT and FNYEAQ (reference sequence). The trim removed 1 base at V and 5 bases at J, leaving 2 bases unmatched. The CDR3 region has the DNA TGTGCCAGCAGCTTAGACAGGGGCCACAATGAGCAGTTCTTC. It codes for CASSLDRGHNEQFF.

In nucleotides, the CDR3 is TGTGCCAGCAGCTTAGGCTGGGCGGATGAAAAACTGTTTTTT. It translates to CASSLGWADEKLFF. The chain links TRBV7-9 to TRBJ1-4; D call uncertain. Trimming took 1 base from V and 6 from J, leaving 9 bases between them. The CDR3 contains 14 residues. The germline V gene has CDR1 SEHNR and CDR2 FQNEAQ (reference sequence).

V usage is TRBV28 and J usage is TRBJ2-7; a weak D match, TRBD1 (5 bases). Trimming shortened V by 8 bases and J by 0 bases, and 17 bases separated the two germline ends. Germline CDR1 MDHEN, CDR2 SYDVKM. The CDR3 is 15 amino acids. The CDR3 DNA reads as TGTGCCAGCGCGTCTGTGGGGCTAAGCTCCTACGAGCAGTACTTC. Translating it yields CASASVGLSSYEQYF.

The chain has TRBV28 and TRBJ1-3; D call uncertain. Trimming took off 1 base at V and 8 bases at J, with 9 bases between the two ends. The CDR3 has 13 amino acids. In germline, CDR1 is MDHEN, CDR2 SYDVKM. The CDR3 DNA follows: TGTGCCAGCAGTTTATCGGATGGGGACACCATATATTTT. Its translation: CASSLSDGDTIYF.

The chain couples TRBV6-4 to TRBJ2-3; 8 bases match TRBD1. The CDR3 has 14 amino acids. Germline CDR1 and CDR2: MRHNA and SNTAGT. J lost 6 bases, V lost 6 bases, and 8 bases had no gene match. CDR3 coding DNA: TGTGCCAGCAGCCGGGACAGGATTTCTGATACGCAGTATTTT. This gives the protein CASSRDRISDTQYF.

The gene calls are TRBV19 and TRBJ1-1, with 8 bases aligning to TRBD1. CDR3 length: 15 amino acids. Trimming removed 6 bases from V and 0 bases from J; junction bases left unmatched: 6. The V gene's germline CDR1 is LNHDA and CDR2 SQIVND (reference sequence). The CDR3 DNA reads TGTGCCAGTAGCCTCCAGGGGGCGTTGAACACTGAAGCTTTCTTT. This codes for CASSLQGALNTEAFF.